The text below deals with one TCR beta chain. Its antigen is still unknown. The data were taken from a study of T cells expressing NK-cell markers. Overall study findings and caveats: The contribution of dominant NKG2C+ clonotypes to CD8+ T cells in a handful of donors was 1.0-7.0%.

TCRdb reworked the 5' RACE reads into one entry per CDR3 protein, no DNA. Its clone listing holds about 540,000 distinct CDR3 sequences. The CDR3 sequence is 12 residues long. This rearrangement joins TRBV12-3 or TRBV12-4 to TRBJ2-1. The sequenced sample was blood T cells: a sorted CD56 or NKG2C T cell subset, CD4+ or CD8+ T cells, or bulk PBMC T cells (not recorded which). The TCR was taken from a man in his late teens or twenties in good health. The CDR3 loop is CASSSERIRQFF.